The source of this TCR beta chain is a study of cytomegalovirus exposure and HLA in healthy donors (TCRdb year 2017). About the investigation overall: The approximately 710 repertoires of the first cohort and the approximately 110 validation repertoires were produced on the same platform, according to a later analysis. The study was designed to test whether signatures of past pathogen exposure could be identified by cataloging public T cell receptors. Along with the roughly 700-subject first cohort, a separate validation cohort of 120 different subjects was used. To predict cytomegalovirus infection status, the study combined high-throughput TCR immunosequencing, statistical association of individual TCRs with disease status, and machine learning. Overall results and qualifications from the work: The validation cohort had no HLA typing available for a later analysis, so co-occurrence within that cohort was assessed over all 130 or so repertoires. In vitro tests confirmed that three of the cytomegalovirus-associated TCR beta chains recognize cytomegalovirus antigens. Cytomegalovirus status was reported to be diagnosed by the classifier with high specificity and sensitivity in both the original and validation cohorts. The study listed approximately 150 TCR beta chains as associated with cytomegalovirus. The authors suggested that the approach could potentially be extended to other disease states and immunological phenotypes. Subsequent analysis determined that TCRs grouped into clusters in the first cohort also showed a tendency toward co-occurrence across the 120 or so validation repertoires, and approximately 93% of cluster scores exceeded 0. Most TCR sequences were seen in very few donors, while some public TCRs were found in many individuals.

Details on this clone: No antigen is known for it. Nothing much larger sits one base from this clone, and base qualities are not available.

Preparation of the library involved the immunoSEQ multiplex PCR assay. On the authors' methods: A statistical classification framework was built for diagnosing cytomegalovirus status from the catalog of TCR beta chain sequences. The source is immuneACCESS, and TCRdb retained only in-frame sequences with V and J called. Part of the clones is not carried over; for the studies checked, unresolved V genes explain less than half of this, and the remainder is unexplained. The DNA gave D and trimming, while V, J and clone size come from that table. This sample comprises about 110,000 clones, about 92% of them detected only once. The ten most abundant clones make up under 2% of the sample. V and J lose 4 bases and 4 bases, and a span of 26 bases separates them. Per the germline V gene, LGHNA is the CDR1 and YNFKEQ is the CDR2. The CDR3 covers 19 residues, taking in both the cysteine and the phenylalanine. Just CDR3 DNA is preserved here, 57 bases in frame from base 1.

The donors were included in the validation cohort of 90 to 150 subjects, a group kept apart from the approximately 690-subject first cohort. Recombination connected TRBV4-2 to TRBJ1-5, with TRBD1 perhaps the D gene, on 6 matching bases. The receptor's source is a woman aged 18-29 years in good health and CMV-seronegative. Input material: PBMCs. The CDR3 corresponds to CASSLRWGRQAVNNQPQHF. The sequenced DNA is TGTGCCAGCAGCCTCAGGTGGGGGAGACAGGCAGTAAATAATCAGCCCCAGCATTTT.